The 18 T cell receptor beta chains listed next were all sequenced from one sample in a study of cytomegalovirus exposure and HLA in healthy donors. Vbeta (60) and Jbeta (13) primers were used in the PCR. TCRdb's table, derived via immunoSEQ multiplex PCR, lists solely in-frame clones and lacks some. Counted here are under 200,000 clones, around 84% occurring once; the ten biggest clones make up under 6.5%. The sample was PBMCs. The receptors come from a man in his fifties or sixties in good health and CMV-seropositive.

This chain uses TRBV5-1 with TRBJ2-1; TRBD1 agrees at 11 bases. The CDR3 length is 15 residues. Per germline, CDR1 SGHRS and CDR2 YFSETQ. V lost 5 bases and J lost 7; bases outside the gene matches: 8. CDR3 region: CASRLGQGATNEQFF. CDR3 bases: TGCGCCAGCAGACTCGGACAGGGGGCTACAAATGAGCAGTTCTTC.

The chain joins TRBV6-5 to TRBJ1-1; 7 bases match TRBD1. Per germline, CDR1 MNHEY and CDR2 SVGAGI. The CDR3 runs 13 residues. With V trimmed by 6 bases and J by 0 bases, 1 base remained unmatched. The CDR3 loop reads CASRTGLNTEAFF. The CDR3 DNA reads TGTGCCAGCAGGACAGGGTTGAACACTGAAGCTTTCTTT.

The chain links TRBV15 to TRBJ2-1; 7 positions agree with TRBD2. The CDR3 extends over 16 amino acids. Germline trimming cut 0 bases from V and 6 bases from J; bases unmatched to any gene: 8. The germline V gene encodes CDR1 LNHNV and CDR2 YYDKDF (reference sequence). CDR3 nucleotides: TGTGCCACCAGCAGAGATCTAGCGGATGGATCCAATGAGCAGTTCTTC. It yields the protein CATSRDLADGSNEQFF. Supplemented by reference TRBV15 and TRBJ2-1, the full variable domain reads DAMVIQNPRYQVTQFGKPVTLSCSQTLNHNVMYWYQQKSSQAPKLLFHYYDKDFNNEADTPDNFQSRRPNTSFCFLDIRSPGLGDTAMYLCATSRDLADGSNEQFFGPGTRLTVL.

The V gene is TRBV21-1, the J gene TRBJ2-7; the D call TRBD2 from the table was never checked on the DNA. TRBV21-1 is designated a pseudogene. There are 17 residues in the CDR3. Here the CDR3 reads CASSKRRSGDPSYEQYV. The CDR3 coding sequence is TGTGCCAGCAGCAAAAGAAGGAGCGGGGATCCCTCCTACGAGCAGTACGTC.

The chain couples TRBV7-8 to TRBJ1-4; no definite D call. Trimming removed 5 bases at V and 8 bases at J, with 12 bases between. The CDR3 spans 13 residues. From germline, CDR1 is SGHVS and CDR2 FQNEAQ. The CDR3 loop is CASSPGLGEKLFF. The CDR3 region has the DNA TGTGCCAGCAGCCCCGGGTTAGGCGAAAAACTGTTTTTT.

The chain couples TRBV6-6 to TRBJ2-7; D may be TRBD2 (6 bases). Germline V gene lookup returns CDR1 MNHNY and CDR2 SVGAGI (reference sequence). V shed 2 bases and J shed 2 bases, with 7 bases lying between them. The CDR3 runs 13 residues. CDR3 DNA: TGTGCCAGCAGTTACGGGGGGACCTACGAGCAGTACGTC. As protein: CASSYGGTYEQYV.

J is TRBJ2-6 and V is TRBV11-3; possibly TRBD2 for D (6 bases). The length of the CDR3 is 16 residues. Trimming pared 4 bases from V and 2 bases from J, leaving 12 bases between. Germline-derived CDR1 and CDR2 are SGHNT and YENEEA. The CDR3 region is CASSSNRRAGANVLTF. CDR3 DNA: TGTGCCAGCAGCTCCAACCGGAGGGCTGGGGCCAACGTCCTGACTTTC.

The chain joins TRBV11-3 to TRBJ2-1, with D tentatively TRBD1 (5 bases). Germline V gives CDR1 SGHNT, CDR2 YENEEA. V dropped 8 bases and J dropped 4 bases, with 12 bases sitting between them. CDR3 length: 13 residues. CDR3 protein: CASEQGQYNEQFF. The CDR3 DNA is TGTGCCAGCGAGCAGGGTCAGTACAATGAGCAGTTCTTC.

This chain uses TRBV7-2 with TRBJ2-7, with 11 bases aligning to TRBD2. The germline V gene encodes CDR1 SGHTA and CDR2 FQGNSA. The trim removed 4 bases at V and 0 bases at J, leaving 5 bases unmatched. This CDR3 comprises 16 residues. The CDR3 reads CASSWVAGGSSYEQYF. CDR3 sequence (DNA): TGTGCCAGCAGCTGGGTAGCGGGGGGGAGCTCCTACGAGCAGTACTTC.

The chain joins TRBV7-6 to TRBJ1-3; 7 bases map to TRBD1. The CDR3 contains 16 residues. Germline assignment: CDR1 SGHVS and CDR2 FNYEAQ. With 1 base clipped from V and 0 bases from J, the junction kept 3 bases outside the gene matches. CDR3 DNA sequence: TGTGCCAGCAGCTTAGAGGGGGCTTTCTCTGGAAACACCATATATTTT. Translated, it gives CASSLEGAFSGNTIYF.

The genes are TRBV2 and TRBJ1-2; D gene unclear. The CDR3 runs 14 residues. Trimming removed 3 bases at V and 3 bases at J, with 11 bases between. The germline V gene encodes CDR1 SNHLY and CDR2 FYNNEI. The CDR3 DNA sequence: TGTGCCAGCAGTGAGCGGGGAGCTGACTATGGCTACACCTTC. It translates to CASSERGADYGYTF.

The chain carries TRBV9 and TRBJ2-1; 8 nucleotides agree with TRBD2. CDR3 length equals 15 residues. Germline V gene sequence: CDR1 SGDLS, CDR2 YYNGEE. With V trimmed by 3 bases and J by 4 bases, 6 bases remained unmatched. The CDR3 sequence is CASSGSGILYNEQFF. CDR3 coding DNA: TGTGCCAGCAGCGGTAGCGGGATACTTTACAATGAGCAGTTCTTC.

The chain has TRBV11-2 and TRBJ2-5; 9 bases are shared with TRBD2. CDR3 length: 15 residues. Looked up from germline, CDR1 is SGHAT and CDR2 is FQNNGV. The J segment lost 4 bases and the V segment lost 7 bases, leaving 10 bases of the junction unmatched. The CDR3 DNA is TGTGCCAGCAACCATGCGGGGGGGCAGGGAGAGACCCAGTACTTC. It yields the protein CASNHAGGQGETQYF.

The CDR3 nucleotides are TGTGCCAGCAGCCCCTATGGGGGGGCGCAAGGCTACACCTTC. Translated: CASSPYGGAQGYTF. The chain recombines TRBV7-9 with TRBJ1-2, with D tentatively TRBD1 (6 bases). CDR3 length equals 14 residues. Germline loops: CDR1 SEHNR, CDR2 FQNEAQ (reference sequence). V was clipped by 5 bases and J by 8 bases, with 18 bases between them. Full variable domain (outside the CDR3, taken from reference TRBV7-9 and TRBJ1-2): DTGVSQNPRHKITKRGQNVTFRCDPISEHNRLYWYRQTLGQGPEFLTYFQNEAQLEKSRLLSDRFSAERPKGSFSTLEIQRTEQGDSAMYLCASSPYGGAQGYTFGSGTRLTVV.

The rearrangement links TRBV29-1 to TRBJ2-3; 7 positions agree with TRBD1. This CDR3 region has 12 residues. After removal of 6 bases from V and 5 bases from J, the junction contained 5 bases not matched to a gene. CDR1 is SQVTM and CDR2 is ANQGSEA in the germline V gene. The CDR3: CSVDRVRDTQYF. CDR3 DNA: TGCAGCGTCGACAGGGTCAGAGATACGCAGTATTTT.

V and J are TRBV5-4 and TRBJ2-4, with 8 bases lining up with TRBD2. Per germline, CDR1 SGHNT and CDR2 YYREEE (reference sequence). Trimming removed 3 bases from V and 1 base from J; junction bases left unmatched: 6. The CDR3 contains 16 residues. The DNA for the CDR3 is TGTGCCAGCAGCTCCGGGGGGGGCGGGGCCAAAAACATTCAGTACTTC. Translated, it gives CASSSGGGGAKNIQYF. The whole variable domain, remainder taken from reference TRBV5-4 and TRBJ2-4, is ETGVTQSPTHLIKTRGQQVTLRCSSQSGHNTVSWYQQALGQGPQFIFQYYREEENGRGNFPPRFSGLQFPNYSSELNVNALELDDSALYLCASSSGGGGAKNIQYFGAGTRLSVL.

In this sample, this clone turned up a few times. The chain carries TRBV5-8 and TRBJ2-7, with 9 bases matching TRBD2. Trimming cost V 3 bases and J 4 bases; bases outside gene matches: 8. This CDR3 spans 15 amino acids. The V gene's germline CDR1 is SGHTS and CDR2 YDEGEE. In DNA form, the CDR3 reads TGTGCCAGCAGCTCACCGGGACTAGCAGGGTACGAGCAGTACTTC. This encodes CASSSPGLAGYEQYF. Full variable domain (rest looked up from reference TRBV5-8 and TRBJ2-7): EAGVTQSPTHLIKTRGQQATLRCSPISGHTSVYWYQQALGLGLQFLLWYDEGEERNRGNFPPRFSGRQFPNYSSELNVNALELEDSALYLCASSSPGLAGYEQYFGPGTRLTVT.

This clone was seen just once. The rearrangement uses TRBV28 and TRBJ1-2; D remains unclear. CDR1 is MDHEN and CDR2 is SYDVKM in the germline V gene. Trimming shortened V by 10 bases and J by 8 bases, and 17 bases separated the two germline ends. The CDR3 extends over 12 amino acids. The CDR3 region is CATYQVVGGYTF. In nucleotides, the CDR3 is TGTGCCACCTACCAGGTAGTCGGCGGCTACACCTTC.